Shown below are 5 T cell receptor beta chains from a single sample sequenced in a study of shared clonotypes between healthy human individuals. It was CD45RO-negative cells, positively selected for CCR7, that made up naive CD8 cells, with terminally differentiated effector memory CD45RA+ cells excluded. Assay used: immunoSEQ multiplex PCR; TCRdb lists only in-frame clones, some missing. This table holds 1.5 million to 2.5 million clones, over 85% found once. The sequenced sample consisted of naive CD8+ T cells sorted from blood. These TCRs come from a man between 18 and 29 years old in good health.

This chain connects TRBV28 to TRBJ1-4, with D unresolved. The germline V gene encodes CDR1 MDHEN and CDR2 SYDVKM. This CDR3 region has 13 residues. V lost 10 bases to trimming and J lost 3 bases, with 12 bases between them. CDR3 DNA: TGTGCCACCTCCTTGGTGGCTAATGAAAAACTGTTTTTT. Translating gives CATSLVANEKLFF.

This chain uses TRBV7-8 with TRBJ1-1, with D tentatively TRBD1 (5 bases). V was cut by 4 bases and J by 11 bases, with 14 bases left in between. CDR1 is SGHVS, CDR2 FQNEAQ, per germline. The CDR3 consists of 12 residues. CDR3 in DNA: TGTGCCAGCAGCTCGAAGGTTGGGGGGGCTTTCTTT. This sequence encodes CASSSKVGGAFF.

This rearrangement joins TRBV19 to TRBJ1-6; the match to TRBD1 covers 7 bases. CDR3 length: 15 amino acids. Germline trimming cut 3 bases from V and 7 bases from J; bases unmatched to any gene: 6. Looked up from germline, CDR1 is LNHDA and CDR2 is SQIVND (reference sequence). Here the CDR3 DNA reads TGTGCCAGTAGTATGGGAGGGGGCGGAAATTCACCCCTCCACTTT. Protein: CASSMGGGGNSPLHF.

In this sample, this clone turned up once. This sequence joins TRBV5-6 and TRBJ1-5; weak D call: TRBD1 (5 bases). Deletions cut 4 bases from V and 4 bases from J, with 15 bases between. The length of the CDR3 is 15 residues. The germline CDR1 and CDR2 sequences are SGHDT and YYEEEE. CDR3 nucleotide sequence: TGTGCCAGCAGCCCTGGGGGTCAGGGAAATCAGCCCCAGCATTTT. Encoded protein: CASSPGGQGNQPQHF.

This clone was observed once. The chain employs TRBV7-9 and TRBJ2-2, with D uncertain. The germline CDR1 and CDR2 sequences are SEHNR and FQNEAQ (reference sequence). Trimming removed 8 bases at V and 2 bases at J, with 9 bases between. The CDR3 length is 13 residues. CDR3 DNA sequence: TGTGCCAGCTACCCCCCCAACACCGGGGAGCTGTTTTTT. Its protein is CASYPPNTGELFF.